The 17 T cell receptor beta chains below all came from one sample that was sequenced in a study of cytomegalovirus exposure and HLA in healthy donors. Amplification used 60 Vbeta primers and 13 Jbeta primers. Here immunoSEQ multiplex PCR was the method, and the copy in TCRdb shows in-frame clones only, minus some. The sample has under 200,000 clones, about 77% seen once; the top ten hold over 2.5%. Sequencing was performed on PBMCs. The receptors stem from a woman in her forties in good health and CMV-seropositive.

Only a few counts were recorded for this clone. This chain links TRBV5-4 with TRBJ2-2; D may be TRBD2 (6 bases). This CDR3 has 15 amino acids. V lost 4 bases and J 3 bases, leaving 13 bases between the germline ends. CDR1 is SGHNT and CDR2 is YYREEE in the germline V gene (reference sequence). The DNA for the CDR3 is TGTGCCAGCAGCGCGGAGGGCACCTACACCGGGGAGCTGTTTTTT. This sequence encodes CASSAEGTYTGELFF.

J is TRBJ2-5 and V is TRBV11-2; 10 nucleotides line up with TRBD2. Trimming took 6 bases from V and 3 from J; bases not matched to a gene: 7. The CDR3 runs to 15 residues. Germline lookup yields CDR1 SGHAT and CDR2 FQNNGV. CDR3 residues: CASSSSGGGEETQYF. Here the CDR3 DNA reads TGTGCCAGCAGTTCGAGCGGGGGGGGTGAAGAGACCCAGTACTTC.

J is TRBJ1-5 and V is TRBV30, with D possibly being TRBD1 (6 bases). With 1 base removed from V and 0 bases from J, the gap between germline ends came to 13 bases. This CDR3 spans 16 amino acids. The germline gives CDR1 GTSNPN, CDR2 SVGIG (reference sequence). CDR3 sequence (DNA): TGTGCCTGGAGTGATTCCGGGACAAATAGCAATCAGCCCCAGCATTTT. Its translation: CAWSDSGTNSNQPQHF.

The V gene is TRBV6-1, the J gene TRBJ2-5; the D gene is possibly TRBD2 (5 bases). The last part of the DNA fits TRBJ2-7 better; the J call may be wrong. Germline assignment: CDR1 MNHNS and CDR2 SASEGT. CDR3 length: 13 residues. CDR3 sequence reads: CASSENGGYEQYF. In DNA form, the CDR3 reads TGTGCCAGCAGTGAAAATGGAGGCTACGAGCAGTACTTC.

This clone was seen a few times. This chain uses TRBV28 with TRBJ2-5, with a weak D call TRBD1 (5 bases). The V end was cut by 2 bases, the J end by 7 bases, with 11 bases between. Germline lookup yields CDR1 MDHEN and CDR2 SYDVKM. The CDR3 has 13 amino acids. The CDR3 loop reads CASSLGVTGTQYF. CDR3 in DNA: TGTGCCAGCAGTTTAGGGGTCACAGGGACCCAGTACTTC.

The rearrangement joins TRBV18 to TRBJ2-7, with 12 bases lining up with TRBD2. V shed 3 bases, J shed 6 bases, and the junction held 3 bases outside the gene matches. The germline CDR1 and CDR2 sequences are KGHSH and LQKENI. The CDR3 covers 14 residues. The CDR3 here is CASSPTSGRSEQYF. The CDR3 DNA sequence: TGTGCCAGCTCACCGACTAGCGGGAGAAGCGAGCAGTACTTC.

V and J are TRBV30 and TRBJ2-5, with 9 nucleotides matching TRBD2. This CDR3 region has 15 residues. The V segment lost 2 bases and the J segment 5 bases; nucleotides outside the gene matches: 9. From germline, CDR1 is GTSNPN and CDR2 SVGIG (reference sequence). This CDR3 reads CAWSLREGIRETQYF. The CDR3 DNA reads as TGTGCCTGGAGTTTGCGGGAGGGGATTCGGGAGACCCAGTACTTC.

This clone turned up a few times. The chain has TRBV5-1 and TRBJ1-2; the match to TRBD1 covers 9 bases. There are 14 residues in the CDR3. Germline trimming cut 6 bases from V and 8 bases from J; bases unmatched to any gene: 11. In germline, CDR1 is SGHRS, CDR2 YFSETQ. The CDR3 loop reads CASMTGTGLEGYTF. CDR3 DNA sequence: TGCGCCAGCATGACCGGGACAGGGCTGGAGGGCTACACCTTC. Supplemented by reference TRBV5-1 and TRBJ1-2, the full variable domain reads KAGVTQTPRYLIKTRGQQVTLSCSPISGHRSVSWYQQTPGQGLQFLFEYFSETQRNKGNFPGRFSGRQFSNSRSEMNVSTLELGDSALYLCASMTGTGLEGYTFGSGTRLTVV.

The gene calls are TRBV7-9 and TRBJ2-1; TRBD2 aligns across 8 bases. Per the germline V gene, CDR1 is SEHNR and CDR2 is FQNEAQ (reference sequence). This CDR3 has 18 residues. V shed 4 bases and J 6 bases; nucleotides not matched to a gene: 17. The CDR3 spells CASSSNVGPSGSRNEQFF. In DNA form, the CDR3 reads TGTGCCAGCAGCTCCAACGTAGGGCCCAGCGGGAGTCGCAATGAGCAGTTCTTC.

The chain employs TRBV28 and TRBJ1-2; no reliable D call. Trimming left V 5 bases short and J 4 bases short, with 14 bases between. CDR1 is MDHEN and CDR2 is SYDVKM in the germline V gene. There are 14 residues in the CDR3. CDR3 sequence reads: CASSLEGIGYGYTF. The DNA for the CDR3 is TGTGCCAGCAGTCTCGAGGGTATCGGCTATGGCTACACCTTC.

The rearrangement links TRBV7-8 to TRBJ2-3; D gene ambiguous. Germline assignment: CDR1 SGHVS and CDR2 FQNEAQ. Trimming stripped 4 bases from V and 0 bases from J, with 11 bases between. The CDR3 runs to 15 residues. CDR3: CASSSRGGSTDTQYF. The DNA for the CDR3 is TGTGCCAGCAGCTCCAGAGGCGGAAGCACAGATACGCAGTATTTT.

The chain is built from TRBV30 and TRBJ1-6; TRBD1 matches at 8 bases. The CDR3 spans 15 residues. Trimming cost V 2 bases and J 6 bases; bases outside gene matches: 6. Germline assignment: CDR1 GTSNPN and CDR2 SVGIG (reference sequence). CDR3 in DNA: TGTGCCTGGAGTCCCCCGGGACAGGTTAATTCACCCCTCCACTTT. This sequence encodes CAWSPPGQVNSPLHF.

CDR3 coding DNA: TGTGCCAGCAGCTTAGCGCTGGCAGGGGGCGTTATGGGGAACACTGAAGCTTTCTTT. It specifies CASSLALAGGVMGNTEAFF. The V gene is TRBV7-8, the J gene TRBJ1-1; 8 nucleotides line up with TRBD1. Per the germline V gene, CDR1 is SGHVS and CDR2 is FQNEAQ. After removal of 0 bases from V and 1 base from J, the junction contained 13 bases not matched to a gene. This CDR3 comprises 19 residues.

The chain recombines TRBV6-5 with TRBJ1-1; no clear D. The V gene's germline CDR1 is MNHEY and CDR2 SVGAGI. Trimming removed 4 bases from V and 1 base from J, with 10 bases in between. The CDR3 runs 14 residues. The CDR3 region has the DNA TGTGCCAGCAGTTCTAGGAGCCCGAACACTGAAGCTTTCTTT. It specifies CASSSRSPNTEAFF.

This chain connects TRBV14 to TRBJ2-1; 13 bases line up with TRBD2. The CDR3 runs to 14 residues. In germline, CDR1 is SGHDN, CDR2 FVKESK. J was trimmed by 7 bases and V by 6 bases; bases with no gene match: 3. The DNA of the CDR3 is TGTGCCAGCAGACTAGCGGGGGGGCCGAATGAGCAGTTCTTC. The encoded protein is CASRLAGGPNEQFF.

The rearrangement uses TRBV7-8 and TRBJ1-1; TRBD1 matches at 7 bases. This CDR3 contains 15 residues. V was pared by 3 bases and J by 0 bases, with 4 bases of the junction left unmatched. Germline CDR1 SGHVS, CDR2 FQNEAQ. The CDR3 DNA sequence: TGTGCCAGCAGCTTCCCAGGGGGTTTGAACACTGAAGCTTTCTTT. It yields the protein CASSFPGGLNTEAFF.

This clone was detected once. This chain links TRBV10-2 with TRBJ2-5; the D gene is possibly TRBD1 (5 bases). This CDR3 comprises 13 residues. Germline assignment: CDR1 WSHSY and CDR2 SAAADI. V lost 4 bases, J lost 4 bases, and 10 bases lay in between. CDR3 nucleotide sequence: TGCGCCAGCAGTGTAGGGCAGGGAGAGACCCAGTACTTC. Its translation is CASSVGQGETQYF.